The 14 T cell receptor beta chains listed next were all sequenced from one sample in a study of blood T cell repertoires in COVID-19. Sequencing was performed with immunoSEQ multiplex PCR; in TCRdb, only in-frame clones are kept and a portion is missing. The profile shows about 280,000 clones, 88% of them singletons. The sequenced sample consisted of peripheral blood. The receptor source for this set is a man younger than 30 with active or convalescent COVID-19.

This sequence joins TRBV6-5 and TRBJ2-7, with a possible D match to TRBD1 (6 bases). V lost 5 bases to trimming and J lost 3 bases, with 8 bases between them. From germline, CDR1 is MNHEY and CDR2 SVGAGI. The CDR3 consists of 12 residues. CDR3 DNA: TGTGCCAGCAGTAGGGACATCTACGAGCAGTACTTC. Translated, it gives CASSRDIYEQYF.

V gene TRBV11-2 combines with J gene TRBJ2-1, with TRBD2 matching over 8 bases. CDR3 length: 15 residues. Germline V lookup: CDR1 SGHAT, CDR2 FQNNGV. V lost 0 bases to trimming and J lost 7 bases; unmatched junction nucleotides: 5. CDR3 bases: TGTGCCAGCAGCTTAGATAGCGGGGTTTCGAATGAGCAGTTCTTC. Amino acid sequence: CASSLDSGVSNEQFF.

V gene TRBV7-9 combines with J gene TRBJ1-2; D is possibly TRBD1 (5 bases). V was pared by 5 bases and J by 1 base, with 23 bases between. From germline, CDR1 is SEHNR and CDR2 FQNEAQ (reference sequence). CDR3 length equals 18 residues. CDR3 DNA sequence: TGTGCCAGCAGCCACCCAAGTCTCGGGCAGGGCATTAACTATGGCTACACCTTC. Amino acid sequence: CASSHPSLGQGINYGYTF.

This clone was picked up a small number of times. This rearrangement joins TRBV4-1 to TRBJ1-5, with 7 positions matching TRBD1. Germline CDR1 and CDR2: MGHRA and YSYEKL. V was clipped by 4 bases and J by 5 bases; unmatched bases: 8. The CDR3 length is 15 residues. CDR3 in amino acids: CASSPTGDRYQPQHF. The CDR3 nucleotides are TGCGCCAGCAGCCCTACGGGGGACAGATATCAGCCCCAGCATTTT.

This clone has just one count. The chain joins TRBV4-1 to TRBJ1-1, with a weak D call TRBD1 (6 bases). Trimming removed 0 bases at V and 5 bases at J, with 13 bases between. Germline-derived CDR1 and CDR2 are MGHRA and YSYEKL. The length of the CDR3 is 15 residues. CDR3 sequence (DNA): TGCGCCAGCAGCCAAGATGGGAGGGGGTTTACTGAAGCTTTCTTT. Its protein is CASSQDGRGFTEAFF.

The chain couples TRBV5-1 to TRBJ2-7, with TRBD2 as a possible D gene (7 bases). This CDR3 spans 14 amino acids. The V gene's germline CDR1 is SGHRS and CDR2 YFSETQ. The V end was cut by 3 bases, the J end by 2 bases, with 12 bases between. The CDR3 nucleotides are TGCGCCAGCAGCTATGGGGGGGCCCCCTACGAGCAGTACTTC. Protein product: CASSYGGAPYEQYF.

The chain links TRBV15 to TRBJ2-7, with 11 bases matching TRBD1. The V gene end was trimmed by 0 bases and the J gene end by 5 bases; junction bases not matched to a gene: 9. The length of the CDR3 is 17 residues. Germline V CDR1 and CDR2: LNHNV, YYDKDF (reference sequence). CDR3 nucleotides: TGTGCCACCAGCAGAGATATTGGACAGGGGGCACTCAACGAGCAGTACTTC. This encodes CATSRDIGQGALNEQYF.

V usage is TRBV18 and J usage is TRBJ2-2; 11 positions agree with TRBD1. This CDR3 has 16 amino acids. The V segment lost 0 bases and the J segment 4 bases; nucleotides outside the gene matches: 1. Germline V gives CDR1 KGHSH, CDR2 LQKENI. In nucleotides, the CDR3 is TGTGCCAGCTCACCACCTGGGACAGGGGGCACCGGGGAGCTGTTTTTT. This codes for CASSPPGTGGTGELFF.

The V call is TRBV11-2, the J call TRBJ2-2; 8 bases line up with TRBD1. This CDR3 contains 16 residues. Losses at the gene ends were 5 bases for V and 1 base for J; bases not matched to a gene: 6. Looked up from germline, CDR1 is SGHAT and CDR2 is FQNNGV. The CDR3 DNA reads TGTGCCAGCAGCGCGCGACAGGGGTGGAACACCGGGGAGCTGTTTTTT. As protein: CASSARQGWNTGELFF.

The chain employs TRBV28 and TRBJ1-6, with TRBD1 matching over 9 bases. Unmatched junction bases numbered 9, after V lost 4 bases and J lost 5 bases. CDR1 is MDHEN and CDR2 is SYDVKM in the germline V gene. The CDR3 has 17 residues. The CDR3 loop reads CASSSKHRGRDNSPLHF. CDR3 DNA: TGTGCCAGCAGTTCAAAACACAGGGGGCGAGATAATTCACCCCTCCACTTT.

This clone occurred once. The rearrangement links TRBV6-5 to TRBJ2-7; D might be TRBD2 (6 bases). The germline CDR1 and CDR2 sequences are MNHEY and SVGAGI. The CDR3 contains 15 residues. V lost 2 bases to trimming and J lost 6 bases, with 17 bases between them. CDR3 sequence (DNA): TGTGCCAGCAGTTACGGGGGGACCCGCTTGGTCGAGCAGTACTTC. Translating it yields CASSYGGTRLVEQYF.

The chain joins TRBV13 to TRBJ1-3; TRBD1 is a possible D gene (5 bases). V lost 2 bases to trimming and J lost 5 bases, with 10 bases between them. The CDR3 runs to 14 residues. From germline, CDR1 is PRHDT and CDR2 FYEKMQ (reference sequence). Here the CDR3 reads CASSLQAGRNTIYF. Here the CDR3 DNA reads TGTGCCAGCAGCTTACAAGCAGGGAGAAACACCATATATTTT.

CDR3 sequence (DNA): TGTGCCAGCAGCGTAGGAGGGGGCGGCTCTCTGGAGACCCAGTACTTC. It specifies CASSVGGGGSLETQYF. The rearrangement joins TRBV9 to TRBJ2-5, with 7 positions matching TRBD1. Per the germline V gene, CDR1 is SGDLS and CDR2 is YYNGEE. This CDR3 contains 16 residues. After removal of 0 bases from V and 5 bases from J, the junction contained 10 bases not matched to a gene. Filled out from reference TRBV9 and TRBJ2-5, the complete variable domain reads DSGVTQTPKHLITATGQRVTLRCSPRSGDLSVYWYQQSLDQGLQFLIQYYNGEERAKGNILERFSAQQFPDLHSELNLSSLELGDSALYFCASSVGGGGSLETQYFGPGTRLLVL.

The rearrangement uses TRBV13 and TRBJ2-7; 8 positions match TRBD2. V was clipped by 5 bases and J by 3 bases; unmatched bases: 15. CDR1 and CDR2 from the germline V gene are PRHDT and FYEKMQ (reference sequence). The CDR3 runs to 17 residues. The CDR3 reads CASSANVGETSDYEQYF. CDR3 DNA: TGTGCCAGCAGCGCCAACGTCGGGGAGACTAGCGACTACGAGCAGTACTTC.